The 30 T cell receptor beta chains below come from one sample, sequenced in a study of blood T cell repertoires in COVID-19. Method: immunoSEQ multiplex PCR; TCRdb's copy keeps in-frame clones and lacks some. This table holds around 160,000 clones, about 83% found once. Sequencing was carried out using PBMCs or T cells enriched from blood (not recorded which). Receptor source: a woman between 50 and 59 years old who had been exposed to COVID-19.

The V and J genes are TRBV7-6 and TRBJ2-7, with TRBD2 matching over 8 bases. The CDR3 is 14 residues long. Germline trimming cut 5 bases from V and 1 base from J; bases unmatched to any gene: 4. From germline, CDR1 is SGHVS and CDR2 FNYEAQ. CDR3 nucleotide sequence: TGTGCCAGCAGCATCGGGGGGGGTTCCTACGAGCAGTACTTC. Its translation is CASSIGGGSYEQYF. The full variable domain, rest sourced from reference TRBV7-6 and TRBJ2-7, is GAGVSQSPRYKVTKRGQDVALRCDPISGHVSLYWYRQALGQGPEFLTYFNYEAQQDKSGLPNDRFSAERPEGSISTLTIQRTEQRDSAMYRCASSIGGGSYEQYFGPGTRLTVT.

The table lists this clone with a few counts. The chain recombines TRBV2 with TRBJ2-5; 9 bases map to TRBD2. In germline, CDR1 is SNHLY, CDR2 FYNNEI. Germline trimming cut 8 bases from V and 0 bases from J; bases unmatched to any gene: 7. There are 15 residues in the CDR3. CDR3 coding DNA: TGTGCCAGCTCAGAGAGCGGGGGGTACCAAGAGACCCAGTACTTC. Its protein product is CASSESGGYQETQYF.

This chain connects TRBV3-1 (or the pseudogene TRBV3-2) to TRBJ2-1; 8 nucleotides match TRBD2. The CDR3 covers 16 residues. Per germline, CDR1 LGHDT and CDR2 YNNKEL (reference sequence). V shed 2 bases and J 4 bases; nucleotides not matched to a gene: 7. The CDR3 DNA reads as TGTGCCAGCAGCCAATTCCCTAGCGGGTTGTACAATGAGCAGTTCTTC. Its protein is CASSQFPSGLYNEQFF.

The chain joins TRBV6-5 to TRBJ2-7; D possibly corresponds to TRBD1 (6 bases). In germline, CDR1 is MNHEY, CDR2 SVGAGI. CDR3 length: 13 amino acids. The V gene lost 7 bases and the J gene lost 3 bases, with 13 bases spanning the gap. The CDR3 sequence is CASISGHLYEQYF. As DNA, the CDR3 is TGTGCCAGCATATCGGGACACCTCTACGAGCAGTACTTC.

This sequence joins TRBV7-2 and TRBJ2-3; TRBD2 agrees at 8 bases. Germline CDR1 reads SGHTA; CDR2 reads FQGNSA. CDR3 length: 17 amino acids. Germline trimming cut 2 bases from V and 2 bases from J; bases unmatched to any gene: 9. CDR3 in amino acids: CASSLRGLAGFTDTQYF. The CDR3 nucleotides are TGTGCCAGCAGCTTAAGAGGCCTAGCGGGCTTCACAGATACGCAGTATTTT.

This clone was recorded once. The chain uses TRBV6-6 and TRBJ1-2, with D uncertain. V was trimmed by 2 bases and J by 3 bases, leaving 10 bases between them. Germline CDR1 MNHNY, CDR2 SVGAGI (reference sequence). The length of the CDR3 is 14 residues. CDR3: CASSYRQEDYGYTF. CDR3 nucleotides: TGTGCCAGCAGTTACCGCCAGGAAGACTATGGCTACACCTTC.

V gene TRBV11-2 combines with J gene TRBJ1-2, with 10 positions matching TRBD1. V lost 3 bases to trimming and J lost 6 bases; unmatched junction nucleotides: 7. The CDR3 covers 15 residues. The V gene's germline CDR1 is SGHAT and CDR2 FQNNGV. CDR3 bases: TGTGCCAGCAGCTTCACCCCCGGGACAGGGGATGGCTACACCTTC. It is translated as CASSFTPGTGDGYTF.

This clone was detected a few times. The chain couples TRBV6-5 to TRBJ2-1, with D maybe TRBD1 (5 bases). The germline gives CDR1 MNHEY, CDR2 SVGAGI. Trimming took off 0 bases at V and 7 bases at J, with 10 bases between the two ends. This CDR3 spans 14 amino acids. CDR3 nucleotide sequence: TGTGCCAGCAGTTACTCCCCGACAGTGAATGAGCAGTTCTTC. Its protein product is CASSYSPTVNEQFF.

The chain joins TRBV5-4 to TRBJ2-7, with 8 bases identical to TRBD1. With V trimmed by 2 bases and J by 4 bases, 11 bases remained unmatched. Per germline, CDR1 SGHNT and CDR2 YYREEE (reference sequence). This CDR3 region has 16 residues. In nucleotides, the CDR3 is TGTGCCAGCAGCTTCGAAAGGACAGGGATCAGATACGAGCAGTACTTC. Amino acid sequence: CASSFERTGIRYEQYF.

The CDR3 sequence is CASSGGTGGSRVSYEQYF. CDR3 sequence (DNA): TGTGCCAGCAGTGGAGGGACAGGGGGTAGTAGGGTCTCCTACGAGCAGTACTTC. The chain carries TRBV25-1 and TRBJ2-7; 11 nucleotides align to TRBD1. The CDR3 covers 18 residues. V lost 4 bases and J lost 0; bases outside the gene matches: 11. Germline V gives CDR1 MGHDK, CDR2 SYGVNS.

CDR3 DNA sequence: TGTGCCAGCAGTGGTCTGGGGGGAGAAGAAGCTTTCTTT. Its translation is CASSGLGGEEAFF. This chain links TRBV25-1 with TRBJ1-1, with D possibly TRBD1 on 5 matching bases. Germline V gives CDR1 MGHDK, CDR2 SYGVNS. The CDR3 spans 13 residues. The germline V and J ends were trimmed by 4 bases and 8 bases, with 14 bases remaining between them.

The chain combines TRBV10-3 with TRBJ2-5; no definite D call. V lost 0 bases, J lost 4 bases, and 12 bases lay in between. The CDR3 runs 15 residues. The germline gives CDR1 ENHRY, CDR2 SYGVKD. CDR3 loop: CAISESLSERETQYF. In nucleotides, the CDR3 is TGTGCCATCAGTGAGTCCTTATCAGAGCGAGAGACCCAGTACTTC.

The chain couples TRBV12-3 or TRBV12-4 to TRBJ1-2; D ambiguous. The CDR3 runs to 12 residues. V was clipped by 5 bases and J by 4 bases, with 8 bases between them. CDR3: CASSPRSYGYTF. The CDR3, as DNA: TGTGCCAGCAGTCCCCGGAGCTATGGCTACACCTTC.

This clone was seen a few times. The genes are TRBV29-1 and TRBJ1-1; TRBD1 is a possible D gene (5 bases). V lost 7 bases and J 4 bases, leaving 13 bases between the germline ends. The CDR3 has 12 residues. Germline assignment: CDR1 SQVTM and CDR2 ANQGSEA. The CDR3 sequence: CSGGTTGTEAFF. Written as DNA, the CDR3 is TGCAGCGGGGGCACCACTGGCACTGAAGCTTTCTTT. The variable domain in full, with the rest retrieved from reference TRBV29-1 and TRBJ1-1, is SAVISQKPSRDICQRGTSLTIQCQVDSQVTMMFWYRQQPGQSLTLIATANQGSEATYESGFVIDKFPISRPNLTFSTLTVSNMSPEDSSIYLCSGGTTGTEAFFGQGTRLTVV.

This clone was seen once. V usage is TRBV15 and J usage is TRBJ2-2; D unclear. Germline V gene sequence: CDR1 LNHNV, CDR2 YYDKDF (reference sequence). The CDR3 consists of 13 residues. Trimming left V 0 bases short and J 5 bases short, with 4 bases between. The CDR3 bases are TGTGCCACCAGCAGAGATTTAACCGGGGAGCTGTTTTTT. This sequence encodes CATSRDLTGELFF.

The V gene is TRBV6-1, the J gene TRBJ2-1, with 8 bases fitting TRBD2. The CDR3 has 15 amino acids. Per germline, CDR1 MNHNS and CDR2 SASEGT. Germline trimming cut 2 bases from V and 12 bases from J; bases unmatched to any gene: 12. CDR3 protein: CASSEIRGRLVMQFF. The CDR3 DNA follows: TGTGCCAGCAGTGAAATACGCGGGAGGCTCGTCATGCAGTTCTTC.

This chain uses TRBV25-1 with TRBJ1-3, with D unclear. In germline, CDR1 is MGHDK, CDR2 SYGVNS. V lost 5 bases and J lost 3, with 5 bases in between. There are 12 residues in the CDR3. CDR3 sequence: CASSRLGNTIYF. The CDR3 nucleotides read TGTGCCAGCAGTAGACTTGGAAACACCATATATTTT.

For the CDR3, the DNA is TGTGCCAGCAGCCAAAATCGACAGAGTAATTCACCCCTCCACTTT. This translates into CASSQNRQSNSPLHF. The chain uses TRBV3-1 (or the pseudogene TRBV3-2) and TRBJ1-6; D may be TRBD1 (5 bases). V gave up 2 bases and J gave up 6 bases, with 11 bases separating them. CDR3 length: 15 amino acids. Germline V gene sequence: CDR1 LGHDT, CDR2 YNNKEL (reference sequence).

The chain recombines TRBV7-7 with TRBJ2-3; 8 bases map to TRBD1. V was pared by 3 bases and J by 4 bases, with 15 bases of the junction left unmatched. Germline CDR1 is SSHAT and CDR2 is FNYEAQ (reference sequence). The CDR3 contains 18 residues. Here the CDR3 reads CASSFAPVGQGSSDTQYF. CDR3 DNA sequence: TGTGCCAGCAGCTTTGCCCCGGTTGGACAGGGAAGTTCAGATACGCAGTATTTT.

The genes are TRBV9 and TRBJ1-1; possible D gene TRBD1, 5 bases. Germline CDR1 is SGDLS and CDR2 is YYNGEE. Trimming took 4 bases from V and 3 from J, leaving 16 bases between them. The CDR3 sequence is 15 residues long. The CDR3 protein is CASSPQGVADTEAFF. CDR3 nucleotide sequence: TGTGCCAGCAGCCCTCAAGGGGTTGCGGACACTGAAGCTTTCTTT.

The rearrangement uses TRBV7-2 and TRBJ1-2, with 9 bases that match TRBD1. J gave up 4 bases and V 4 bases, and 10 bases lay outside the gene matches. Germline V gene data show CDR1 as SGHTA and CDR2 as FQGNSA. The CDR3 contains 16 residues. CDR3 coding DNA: TGTGCCAGCAGCTCCACGGGCGGACAGGGGTTCTATGGCTACACCTTC. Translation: CASSSTGGQGFYGYTF.

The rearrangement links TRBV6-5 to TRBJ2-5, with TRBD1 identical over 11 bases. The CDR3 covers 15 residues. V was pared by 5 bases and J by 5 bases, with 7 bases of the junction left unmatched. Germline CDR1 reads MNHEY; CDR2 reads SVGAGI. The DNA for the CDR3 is TGTGCCAGCAGTAAGGACAGGGGGCCAGGGGAGACCCAGTACTTC. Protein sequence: CASSKDRGPGETQYF.

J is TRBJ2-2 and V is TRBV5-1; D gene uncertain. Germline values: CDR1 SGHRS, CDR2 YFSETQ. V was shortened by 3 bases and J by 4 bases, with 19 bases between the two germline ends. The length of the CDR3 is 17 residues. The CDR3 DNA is TGCGCCAGCAGCTCACTCCCCGACATTGGAATCACCGGGGAGCTGTTTTTT. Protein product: CASSSLPDIGITGELFF. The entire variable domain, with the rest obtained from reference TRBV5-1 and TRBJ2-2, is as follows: KAGVTQTPRYLIKTRGQQVTLSCSPISGHRSVSWYQQTPGQGLQFLFEYFSETQRNKGNFPGRFSGRQFSNSRSEMNVSTLELGDSALYLCASSSLPDIGITGELFFGEGSRLTVL.

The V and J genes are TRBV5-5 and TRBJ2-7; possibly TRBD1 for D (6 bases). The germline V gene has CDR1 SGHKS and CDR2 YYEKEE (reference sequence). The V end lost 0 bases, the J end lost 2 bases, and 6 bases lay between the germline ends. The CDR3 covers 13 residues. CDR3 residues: CASSLGDTYEQYF. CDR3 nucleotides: TGTGCCAGCAGCTTGGGGGACACCTACGAGCAGTACTTC.

Here the CDR3 reads CASSFQGAYGYTF. CDR3 DNA: TGTGCCAGCAGTTTCCAGGGGGCCTATGGCTACACCTTC. The rearrangement joins TRBV27 to TRBJ1-2; 8 bases map to TRBD1. The CDR3 loop spans 13 amino acids. Trimming at V came to 3 bases and at J to 4 bases, leaving 1 base not matched to a gene. Germline V lookup: CDR1 MNHEY, CDR2 SMNVEV (reference sequence).

DNA of the CDR3: TGTGCCAGCAGTGATGGGGCCTCGACGCGGTATGGCTACACCTTC. It encodes CASSDGASTRYGYTF. This chain joins TRBV6-1 and TRBJ1-2, with D possibly TRBD1 on 5 matching bases. The germline V gene has CDR1 MNHNS and CDR2 SASEGT. This CDR3 spans 15 amino acids. V was trimmed by 3 bases and J by 5 bases, leaving 16 bases between them.

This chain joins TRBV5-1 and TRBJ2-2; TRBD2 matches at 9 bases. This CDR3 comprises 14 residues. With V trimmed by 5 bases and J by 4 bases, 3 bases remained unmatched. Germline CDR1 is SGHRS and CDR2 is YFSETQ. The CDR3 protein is CASSASGTTGELFF. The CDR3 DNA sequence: TGCGCCAGCAGTGCTAGCGGGACCACCGGGGAGCTGTTTTTT.

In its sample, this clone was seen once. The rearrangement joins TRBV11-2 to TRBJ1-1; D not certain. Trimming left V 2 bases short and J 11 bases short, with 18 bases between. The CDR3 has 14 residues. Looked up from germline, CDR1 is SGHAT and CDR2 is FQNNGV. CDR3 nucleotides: TGTGCCAGCAGCTTATCGATCGGGGAGTATGGGGCTTTCTTT. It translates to CASSLSIGEYGAFF.

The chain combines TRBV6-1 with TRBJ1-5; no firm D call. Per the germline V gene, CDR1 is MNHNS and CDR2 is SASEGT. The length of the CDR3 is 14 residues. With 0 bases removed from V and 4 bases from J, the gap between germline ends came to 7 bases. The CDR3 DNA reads TGTGCCAGCAGTGAAGCCCGGGTAAATCAGCCCCAGCATTTT. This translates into CASSEARVNQPQHF.

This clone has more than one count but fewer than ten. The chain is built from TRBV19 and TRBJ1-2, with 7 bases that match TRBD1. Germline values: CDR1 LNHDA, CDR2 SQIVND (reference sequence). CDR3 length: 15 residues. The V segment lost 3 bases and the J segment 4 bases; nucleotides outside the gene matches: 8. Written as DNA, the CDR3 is TGTGCCAGTAGTATTCCGGCAGGGGGTAGCTATGGCTACACCTTC. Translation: CASSIPAGGSYGYTF. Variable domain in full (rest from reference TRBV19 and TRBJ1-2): DGGITQSPKYLFRKEGQNVTLSCEQNLNHDAMYWYRQDPGQGLRLIYYSQIVNDFQKGDIAEGYSVSREKKESFPLTVTSAQKNPTAFYLCASSIPAGGSYGYTFGSGTRLTVV.